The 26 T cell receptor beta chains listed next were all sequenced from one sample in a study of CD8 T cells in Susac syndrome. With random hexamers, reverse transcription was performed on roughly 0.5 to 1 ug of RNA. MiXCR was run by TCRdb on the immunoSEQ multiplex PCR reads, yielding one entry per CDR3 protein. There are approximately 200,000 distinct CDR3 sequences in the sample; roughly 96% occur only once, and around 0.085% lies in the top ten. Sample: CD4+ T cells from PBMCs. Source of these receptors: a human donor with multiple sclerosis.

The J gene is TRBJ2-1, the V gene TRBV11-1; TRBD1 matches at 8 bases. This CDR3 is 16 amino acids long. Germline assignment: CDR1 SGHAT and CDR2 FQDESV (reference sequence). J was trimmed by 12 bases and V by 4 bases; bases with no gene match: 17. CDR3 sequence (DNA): TGTGCCAGCAGCTCAAACCCTTCGACAGGGGACGTTGGGCAGTTCTTC. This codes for CASSSNPSTGDVGQFF.

CDR3 residues: CASSVRGTAYGYTF. The CDR3 nucleotides read TGTGCCAGCAGTGTGCGAGGGACGGCCTATGGCTACACCTTC. This rearrangement joins TRBV12-3 or TRBV12-4 to TRBJ1-2; perhaps TRBD1 as D (5 bases). CDR3 length: 14 amino acids. V was clipped by 5 bases and J by 4 bases, with 14 bases between them.

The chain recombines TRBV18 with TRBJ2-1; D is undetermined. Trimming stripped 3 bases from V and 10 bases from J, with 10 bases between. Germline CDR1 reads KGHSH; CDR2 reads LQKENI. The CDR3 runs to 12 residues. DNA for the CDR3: TGTGCCAGCTCACCGGCGAGGTCCGAGCAGTTCTTC. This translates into CASSPARSEQFF.

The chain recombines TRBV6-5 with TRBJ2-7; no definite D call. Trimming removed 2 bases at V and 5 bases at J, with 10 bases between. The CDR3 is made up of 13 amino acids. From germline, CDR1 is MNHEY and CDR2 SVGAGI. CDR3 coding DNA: TGTGCCAGCAGTTACGCCAGCCGCGACGAGCAGTACTTC. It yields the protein CASSYASRDEQYF.

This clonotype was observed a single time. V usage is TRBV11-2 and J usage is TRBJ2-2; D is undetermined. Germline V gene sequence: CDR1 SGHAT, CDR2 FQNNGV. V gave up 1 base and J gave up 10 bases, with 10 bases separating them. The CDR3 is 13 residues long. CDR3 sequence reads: CASSLALEAELFF. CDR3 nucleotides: TGTGCCAGCAGCTTAGCTCTTGAAGCGGAGCTGTTTTTT.

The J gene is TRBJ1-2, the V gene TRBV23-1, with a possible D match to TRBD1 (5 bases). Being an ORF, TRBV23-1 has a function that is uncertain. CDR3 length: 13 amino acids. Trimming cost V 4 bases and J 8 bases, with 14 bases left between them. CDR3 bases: TGCGCCAGCAGTCGGGAGGGCGAGGGGGGCTACACCTTC. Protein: CASSREGEGGYTF.

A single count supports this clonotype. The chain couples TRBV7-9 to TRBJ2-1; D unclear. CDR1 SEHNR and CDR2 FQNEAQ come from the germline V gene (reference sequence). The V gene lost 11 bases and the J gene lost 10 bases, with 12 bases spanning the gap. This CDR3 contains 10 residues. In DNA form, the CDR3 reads TGTGCCGCTGAAGGGAACGAGCAGTTCTTC. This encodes CAAEGNEQFF.

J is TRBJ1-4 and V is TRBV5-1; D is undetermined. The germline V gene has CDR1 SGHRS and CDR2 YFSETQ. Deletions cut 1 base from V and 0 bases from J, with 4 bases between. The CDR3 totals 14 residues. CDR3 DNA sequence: TGCGCCAGCAGCTTGTCTTCAACTAATGAAAAACTGTTTTTT. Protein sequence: CASSLSSTNEKLFF.

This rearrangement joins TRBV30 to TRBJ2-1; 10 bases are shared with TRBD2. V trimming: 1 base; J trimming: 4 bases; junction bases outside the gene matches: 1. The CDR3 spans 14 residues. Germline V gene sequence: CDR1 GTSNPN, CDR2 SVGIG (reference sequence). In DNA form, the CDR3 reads TGTGCCTGGAGTGGTAGCGGGAGGTACAATGAGCAGTTCTTC. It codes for CAWSGSGRYNEQFF.

CDR3 sequence: CASSSSGSTYEQYF. CDR3 nucleotide sequence: TGTGCCAGCAGCTCTAGCGGGAGCACCTACGAGCAGTACTTC. This chain connects TRBV11-2 to TRBJ2-7; 10 bases are a match to TRBD2. The germline CDR1 and CDR2 sequences are SGHAT and FQNNGV. The CDR3 consists of 14 residues. The V and J ends lost 4 bases and 2 bases, in that order; junction bases with no gene match: 2.

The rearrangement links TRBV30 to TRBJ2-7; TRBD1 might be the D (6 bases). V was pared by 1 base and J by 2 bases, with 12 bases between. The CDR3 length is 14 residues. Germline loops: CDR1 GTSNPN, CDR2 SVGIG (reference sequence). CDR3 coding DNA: TGTGCCTGGAGTGGACAGGCGGGTACCTACGAGCAGTACTTC. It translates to CAWSGQAGTYEQYF. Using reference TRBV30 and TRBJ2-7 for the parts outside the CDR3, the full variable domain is SQTIHQWPATLVQPVGSPLSLECTVEGTSNPNLYWYRQAAGRGLQLLFYSVGIGQISSEVPQNLSASRPQDRQFILSSKKLLLSDSGFYLCAWSGQAGTYEQYFGPGTRLTVT.

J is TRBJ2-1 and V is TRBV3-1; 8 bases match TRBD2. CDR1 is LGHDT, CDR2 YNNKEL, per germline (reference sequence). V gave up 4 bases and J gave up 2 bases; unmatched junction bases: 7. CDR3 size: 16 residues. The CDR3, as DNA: TGTGCCAGCAGCCGCACAGCGGGGGCGACCTACAATGAGCAGTTCTTC. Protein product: CASSRTAGATYNEQFF.

For the CDR3, the DNA is TGCAGTGCTATCGGCGGGGGGAAAGAGACCCAGTACTTC. Translation: CSAIGGGKETQYF. The chain recombines TRBV20-1 with TRBJ2-5, with TRBD2 matching 8 bases. Germline CDR1 reads DFQATT; CDR2 reads SNEGSKA (reference sequence). The CDR3 extends over 13 amino acids. V was pared by 4 bases and J by 3 bases, with 4 bases of the junction left unmatched.

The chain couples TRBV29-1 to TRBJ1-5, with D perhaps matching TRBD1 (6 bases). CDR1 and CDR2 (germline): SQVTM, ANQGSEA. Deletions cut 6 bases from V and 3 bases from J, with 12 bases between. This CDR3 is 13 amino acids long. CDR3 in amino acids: CSVEGGHNQPQHF. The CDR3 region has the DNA TGCAGCGTCGAGGGGGGGCACAATCAGCCCCAGCATTTT.

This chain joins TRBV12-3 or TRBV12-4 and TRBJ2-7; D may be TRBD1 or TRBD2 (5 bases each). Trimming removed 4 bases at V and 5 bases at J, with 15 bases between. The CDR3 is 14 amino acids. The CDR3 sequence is CASSSRDGYHEQYF. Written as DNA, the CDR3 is TGTGCCAGCAGTTCACGGGACGGGTACCACGAGCAGTACTTC.

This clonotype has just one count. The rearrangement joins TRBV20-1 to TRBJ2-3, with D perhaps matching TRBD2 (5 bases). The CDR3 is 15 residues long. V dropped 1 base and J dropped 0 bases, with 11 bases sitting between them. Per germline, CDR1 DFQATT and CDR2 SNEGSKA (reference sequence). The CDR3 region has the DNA TGCAGTGCTAGAGCCCCTCGGAGGAGCACAGATACGCAGTATTTT. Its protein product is CSARAPRRSTDTQYF.

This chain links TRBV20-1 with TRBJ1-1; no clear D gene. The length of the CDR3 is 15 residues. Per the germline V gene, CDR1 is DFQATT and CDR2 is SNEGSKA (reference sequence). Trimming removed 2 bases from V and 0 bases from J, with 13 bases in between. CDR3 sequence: CSARPVQTMNTEAFF. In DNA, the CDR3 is TGCAGTGCTAGACCAGTACAGACCATGAACACTGAAGCTTTCTTT.

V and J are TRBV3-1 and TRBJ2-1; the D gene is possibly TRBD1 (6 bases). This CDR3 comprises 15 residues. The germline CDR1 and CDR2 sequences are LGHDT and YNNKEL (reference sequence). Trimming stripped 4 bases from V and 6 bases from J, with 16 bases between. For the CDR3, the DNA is TGTGCCAGCAGCCCTGATGGACAGCCTTTCAATGAGCAGTTCTTC. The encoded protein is CASSPDGQPFNEQFF.

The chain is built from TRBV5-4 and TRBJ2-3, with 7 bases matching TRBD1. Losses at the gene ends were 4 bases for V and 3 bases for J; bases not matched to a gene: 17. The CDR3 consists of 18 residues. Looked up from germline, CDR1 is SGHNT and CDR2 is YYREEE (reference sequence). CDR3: CASSPSGRGPLLTDTQYF. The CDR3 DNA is TGTGCCAGCAGCCCCAGCGGTAGGGGGCCTCTTTTGACAGATACGCAGTATTTT. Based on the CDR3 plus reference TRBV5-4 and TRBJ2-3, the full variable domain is ETGVTQSPTHLIKTRGQQVTLRCSSQSGHNTVSWYQQALGQGPQFIFQYYREEENGRGNFPPRFSGLQFPNYSSELNVNALELDDSALYLCASSPSGRGPLLTDTQYFGPGTRLTVL.

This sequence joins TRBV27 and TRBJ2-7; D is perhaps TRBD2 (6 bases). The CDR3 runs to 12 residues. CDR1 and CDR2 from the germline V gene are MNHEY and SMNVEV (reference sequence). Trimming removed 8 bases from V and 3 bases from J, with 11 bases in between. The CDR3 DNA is TGTGCCAGCGGCCGGGACTTCTACGAGCAGTACTTC. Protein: CASGRDFYEQYF.

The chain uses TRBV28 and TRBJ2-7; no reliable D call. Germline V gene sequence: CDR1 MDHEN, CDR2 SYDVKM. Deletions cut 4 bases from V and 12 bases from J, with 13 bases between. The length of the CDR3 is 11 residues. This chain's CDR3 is CASSSNREAYF. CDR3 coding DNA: TGTGCCAGCAGTTCAAACAGAGAAGCGTACTTC.

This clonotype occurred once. DNA for the CDR3: TGCGCCAGCGGGGGACTCAAGAACTATGGCTACACCTTC. It encodes CASGGLKNYGYTF. V is TRBV23-1 and J is TRBJ1-2; TRBD1 might be the D (5 bases). TRBV23-1 is an open reading frame, and its role is uncertain. This CDR3 has 13 residues. Trimming stripped 8 bases from V and 2 bases from J, with 12 bases between.

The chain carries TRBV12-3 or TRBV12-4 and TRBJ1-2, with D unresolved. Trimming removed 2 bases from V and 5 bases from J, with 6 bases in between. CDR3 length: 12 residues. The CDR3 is CASSLMDYGYTF. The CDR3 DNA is TGTGCCAGCAGTTTAATGGATTATGGCTACACCTTC.

The CDR3 DNA is TGCAGTGCCCAGAGATCCCGGGGTCCCACTGAAGAGCAGTACTTC. Translating it yields CSAQRSRGPTEEQYF. The chain joins TRBV20-1 to TRBJ2-7, with a weak D call TRBD2 (5 bases). The CDR3 extends over 15 amino acids. V was cut by 6 bases and J by 7 bases, with 25 bases left in between. Germline loops: CDR1 DFQATT, CDR2 SNEGSKA (reference sequence).

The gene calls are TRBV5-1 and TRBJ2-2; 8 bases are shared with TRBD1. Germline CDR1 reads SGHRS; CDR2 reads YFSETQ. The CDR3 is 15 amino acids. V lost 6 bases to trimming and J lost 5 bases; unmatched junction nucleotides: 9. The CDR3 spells CASTGGTGATGELFF. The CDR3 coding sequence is TGCGCCAGCACAGGGGGGACAGGAGCTACCGGGGAGCTGTTTTTT.

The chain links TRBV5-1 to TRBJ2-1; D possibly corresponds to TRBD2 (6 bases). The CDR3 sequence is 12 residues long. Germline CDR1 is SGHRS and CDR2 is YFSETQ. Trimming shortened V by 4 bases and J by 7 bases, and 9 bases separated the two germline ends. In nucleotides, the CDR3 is TGCGCCAGCAGCATAAGCGGGAATGAGCAGTTCTTC. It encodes CASSISGNEQFF.